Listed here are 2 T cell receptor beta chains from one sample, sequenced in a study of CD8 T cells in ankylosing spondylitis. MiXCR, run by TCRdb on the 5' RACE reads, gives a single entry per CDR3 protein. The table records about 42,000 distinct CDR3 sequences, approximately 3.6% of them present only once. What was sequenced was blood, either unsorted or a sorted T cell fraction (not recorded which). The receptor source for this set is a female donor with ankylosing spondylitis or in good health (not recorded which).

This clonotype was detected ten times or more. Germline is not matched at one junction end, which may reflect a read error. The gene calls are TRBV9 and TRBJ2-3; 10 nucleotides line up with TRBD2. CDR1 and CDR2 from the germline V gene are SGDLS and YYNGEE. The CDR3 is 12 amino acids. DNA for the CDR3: TGTGCCAGCAGCGTAGAGGGGACTAGCGTACATTTT. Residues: CASSVEGTSVHF. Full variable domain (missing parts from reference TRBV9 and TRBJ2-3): DSGVTQTPKHLITATGQRVTLRCSPRSGDLSVYWYQQSLDQGLQFLIQYYNGEERAKGNILERFSAQQFPDLHSELNLSSLELGDSALYFCASSVEGTSVHFGPGTRLTVL.

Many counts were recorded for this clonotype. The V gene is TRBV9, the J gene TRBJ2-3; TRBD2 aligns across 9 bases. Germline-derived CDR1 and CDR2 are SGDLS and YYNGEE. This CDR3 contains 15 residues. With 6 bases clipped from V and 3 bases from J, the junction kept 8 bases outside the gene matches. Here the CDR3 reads CASTRGGGGTDTQYF. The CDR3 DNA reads TGTGCCAGCACCCGCGGCGGGGGGGGAACAGATACGCAGTATTTT.